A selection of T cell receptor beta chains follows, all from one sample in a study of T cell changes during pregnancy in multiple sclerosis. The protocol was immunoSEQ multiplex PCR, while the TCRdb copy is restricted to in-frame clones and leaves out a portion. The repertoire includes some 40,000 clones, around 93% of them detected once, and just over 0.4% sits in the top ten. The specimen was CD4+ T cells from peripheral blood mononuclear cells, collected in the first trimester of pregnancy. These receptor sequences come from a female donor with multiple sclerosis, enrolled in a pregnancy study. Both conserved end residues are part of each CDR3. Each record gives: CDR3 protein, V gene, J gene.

CASSQLGGTGVGETQYF	TRBV4-1	TRBJ2-5
CASSNRGDTEKLFF	TRBV7-9	TRBJ1-4
CAISEKGTGPTGELFF	TRBV10-3	TRBJ2-2
CASSFRAGGPVETQYF	TRBV5-1	TRBJ2-5
CASSVAGGWGTDTQYF	TRBV9	TRBJ2-3
CASSVALNRGRNEQFF	TRBV18	TRBJ2-1
CASSSHRENTEAFF	TRBV19	TRBJ1-1
CASSLTGYHEQYF	TRBV7-2	TRBJ2-7
CASTYRASRTYEQYF	TRBV6-5	TRBJ2-7
CASSTGQVAKNIQYF	TRBV6-5	TRBJ2-4
CASSPYQGSGANVLTF	TRBV28	TRBJ2-6